The 32 T cell receptor beta chains in this list originate from one sample, sequenced in a study of T cell changes during pregnancy in multiple sclerosis. Data came from immunoSEQ multiplex PCR; TCRdb stores just in-frame clones and leaves some out. The table records approximately 68,000 clones, 91% of them present only once. Sequenced material: peripheral blood, taken in the third trimester of pregnancy. The source of these receptors is a female donor in good health, enrolled as a control in a pregnancy study.

This clone was found once. The chain is built from TRBV5-1 and TRBJ1-1; no firm D call. Germline loops: CDR1 SGHRS, CDR2 YFSETQ. CDR3 length: 15 amino acids. The germline V and J ends were trimmed by 0 bases and 0 bases, with 9 bases remaining between them. The CDR3 spells CASSLGGSMNTEAFF. The CDR3, as DNA: TGCGCCAGCAGCTTGGGAGGCAGCATGAACACTGAAGCTTTCTTT.

The rearrangement links TRBV19 to TRBJ1-2; TRBD1 is a possible D gene (5 bases). V was trimmed by 6 bases and J by 7 bases, leaving 12 bases between them. Germline V gene lookup returns CDR1 LNHDA and CDR2 SQIVND (reference sequence). The length of the CDR3 is 12 residues. CDR3 nucleotide sequence: TGTGCCAGTAGCCTCAGGGAGGGTGGCTACACCTTC. It specifies CASSLREGGYTF.

This chain joins TRBV6-4 and TRBJ2-3; TRBD2 matches 7 bases. The ends lost 5 bases at V and 1 base at J; junction bases unmatched: 6. Germline V gene lookup returns CDR1 MRHNA and CDR2 SNTAGT. The CDR3 sequence is 15 residues long. The CDR3 DNA is TGTGCCAGCAGTCCAAGCGGGGAGGGCACAGATACGCAGTATTTT. As protein: CASSPSGEGTDTQYF.

The chain recombines TRBV5-6 with TRBJ2-3; 7 bases fit TRBD1. Per the germline V gene, CDR1 is SGHDT and CDR2 is YYEEEE. The trim removed 1 base at V and 3 bases at J, leaving 5 bases unmatched. The CDR3 length is 15 residues. CDR3 nucleotides: TGTGCCAGCAGCTTGACGGGACAGATAACAGATACGCAGTATTTT. This gives the protein CASSLTGQITDTQYF. Drawing the rest from reference TRBV5-6 and TRBJ2-3, the complete variable domain is DAGVTQSPTHLIKTRGQQVTLRCSPKSGHDTVSWYQQALGQGPQFIFQYYEEEERQRGNFPDRFSGHQFPNYSSELNVNALLLGDSALYLCASSLTGQITDTQYFGPGTRLTVL.

This chain uses TRBV15 with TRBJ2-5; 7 bases fit TRBD1. CDR3 size: 17 residues. The junction had 14 bases not matched to a gene; V was cut back by 0 bases and J by 7 bases. In germline, CDR1 is LNHNV, CDR2 YYDKDF (reference sequence). This CDR3 reads CATSRDPSRTGLATQYF. In DNA, the CDR3 is TGTGCCACCAGCAGAGATCCCAGTCGGACAGGTCTCGCGACCCAGTACTTC.

This clone was seen once. The V call is TRBV4-1, the J call TRBJ2-5; maybe TRBD2 (5 bases). Trimming shortened V by 1 base and J by 3 bases, and 9 bases separated the two germline ends. The length of the CDR3 is 14 residues. Germline loops: CDR1 MGHRA, CDR2 YSYEKL. The CDR3 DNA reads TGCGCCAGCAGCCAAGGTCGGGGAAAAGAGACCCAGTACTTC. Translating it yields CASSQGRGKETQYF.

The chain couples TRBV6-1 to TRBJ2-3; TRBD2 matches 9 bases. V shed 1 base, J shed 2 bases, and the junction held 7 bases outside the gene matches. The CDR3 is 17 residues long. Germline CDR1 reads MNHNS; CDR2 reads SASEGT. CDR3 region: CASSEGLAGTDTDTQYF. DNA for the CDR3: TGTGCCAGCAGTGAAGGTCTAGCGGGGACCGACACAGATACGCAGTATTTT.

As DNA, the CDR3 is TGTGCCTGGAGCTCACCCTATAGCGGGAGACAACCATACAATGAGCAGTTCTTC. Protein: CAWSSPYSGRQPYNEQFF. The chain uses TRBV30 and TRBJ2-1, with 9 nucleotides matching TRBD2. V shed 3 bases and J 4 bases; nucleotides not matched to a gene: 16. Germline-derived CDR1 and CDR2 are GTSNPN and SVGIG (reference sequence). The CDR3 runs to 18 residues.

The chain uses TRBV6-6 and TRBJ2-5; TRBD2 matches at 8 bases. The germline V gene has CDR1 MNHNY and CDR2 SVGAGI (reference sequence). CDR3 size: 14 residues. V was clipped by 0 bases and J by 4 bases; unmatched bases: 1. The chain's CDR3 is CASSYSREVETQYF. As DNA, the CDR3 is TGTGCCAGCAGTTACTCGCGGGAGGTAGAGACCCAGTACTTC.

The chain has TRBV6-5 and TRBJ2-3, with 8 bases matching TRBD2. The CDR3 contains 11 residues. Per germline, CDR1 MNHEY and CDR2 SVGAGI. V was pared by 8 bases and J by 6 bases, with 1 base of the junction left unmatched. This CDR3 is CASREGDTQYF. In DNA form, the CDR3 reads TGTGCCAGCCGGGAGGGGGATACGCAGTATTTT.

This clone was detected once. This chain links TRBV5-1 with TRBJ2-7; tentative D call: TRBD2 (5 bases). CDR1 SGHRS and CDR2 YFSETQ come from the germline V gene. V shed 1 base and J shed 7 bases, with 9 bases lying between them. This CDR3 is 12 amino acids long. This CDR3 is CASSLFRGEQYF. The CDR3 DNA is TGCGCCAGCAGCTTGTTTCGGGGAGAGCAGTACTTC.

This clone was seen a single time. The chain employs TRBV27 and TRBJ2-3; D unresolved. Trimming removed 2 bases from V and 5 bases from J, with 5 bases in between. The germline V gene encodes CDR1 MNHEY and CDR2 SMNVEV (reference sequence). This CDR3 contains 12 residues. The CDR3 DNA follows: TGTGCCAGCAGTTTACCCCAAGATACGCAGTATTTT. The encoded protein is CASSLPQDTQYF.

The rearrangement links TRBV28 to TRBJ1-2, with a possible D match to TRBD1 (5 bases). Germline CDR1 and CDR2: MDHEN and SYDVKM. Trimming left V 2 bases short and J 1 base short, with 11 bases between. CDR3 length equals 15 residues. The chain's CDR3 is CASSLIVQGNYGYTF. CDR3 DNA: TGTGCCAGCAGTTTAATAGTTCAGGGTAACTATGGCTACACCTTC.

This chain connects TRBV5-4 to TRBJ2-5; 9 bases map to TRBD1. CDR1 is SGHNT, CDR2 YYREEE, per germline (reference sequence). The V gene end was trimmed by 4 bases and the J gene end by 5 bases; junction bases not matched to a gene: 9. This CDR3 contains 15 residues. The CDR3 region is CASSPRQGEGETQYF. The CDR3 DNA follows: TGTGCCAGCAGCCCCCGACAGGGGGAGGGGGAGACCCAGTACTTC.

The V and J genes are TRBV7-2 and TRBJ2-2; TRBD2 matches at 7 bases. The germline CDR1 and CDR2 sequences are SGHTA and FQGNSA. Trimming at V came to 3 bases and at J to 7 bases, leaving 5 bases not matched to a gene. This CDR3 spans 14 amino acids. Here the CDR3 DNA reads TGTGCCAGCAGCTTTGATTGGACTAGCGGGGAGCTGTTTTTT. Amino acid sequence: CASSFDWTSGELFF.

V is TRBV11-3 and J is TRBJ2-1, with 10 bases aligning to TRBD2. With 5 bases clipped from V and 3 bases from J, the junction kept 7 bases outside the gene matches. The CDR3 is 16 residues long. Germline V gene lookup returns CDR1 SGHNT and CDR2 YENEEA. In nucleotides, the CDR3 is TGTGCCAGCAGCAACATAGCGGGAGGACTCTACAATGAGCAGTTCTTC. Protein: CASSNIAGGLYNEQFF. Drawing the rest from reference TRBV11-3 and TRBJ2-1, the complete variable domain is EAGVVQSPRYKIIEKKQPVAFWCNPISGHNTLYWYLQNLGQGPELLIRYENEEAVDDSQLPKDRFSAERLKGVDSTLKIQPAELGDSAVYLCASSNIAGGLYNEQFFGPGTRLTVL.

J is TRBJ2-7 and V is TRBV7-8; 7 bases align to TRBD1. V dropped 4 bases and J dropped 6; count of bases not matched to a gene: 6. The CDR3 runs to 13 residues. Germline-derived CDR1 and CDR2 are SGHVS and FQNEAQ. The CDR3 bases are TGTGCCAGCAGCTGGTCCGACAGGGCCGAGCAGTACTTC. It translates to CASSWSDRAEQYF. Using reference TRBV7-8 and TRBJ2-7 for the parts outside the CDR3, the full variable domain is GAGVSQSPRYKVAKRGQDVALRCDPISGHVSLFWYQQALGQGPEFLTYFQNEAQLDKSGLPSDRFFAERPEGSVSTLKIQRTQQEDSAVYLCASSWSDRAEQYFGPGTRLTVT.

The chain recombines TRBV28 with TRBJ1-5; D might be TRBD1 (6 bases). Trimming took 5 bases from V and 7 from J, leaving 21 bases between them. The CDR3 contains 16 residues. Germline V gene data show CDR1 as MDHEN and CDR2 as SYDVKM. The CDR3, as DNA: TGTGCCAGCAGTCCGCCTCCGGGGGGCGCAGGGCAGCCCCAGCATTTT. Protein: CASSPPPGGAGQPQHF.

In its sample, this clone was seen once. The rearrangement joins TRBV19 to TRBJ2-3; 10 bases match TRBD1. The V segment lost 5 bases and the J segment 5 bases; nucleotides outside the gene matches: 1. The CDR3 extends over 13 amino acids. Germline lookup yields CDR1 LNHDA and CDR2 SQIVND (reference sequence). CDR3 sequence reads: CASSWTGGDTQYF. The CDR3 DNA is TGTGCCAGTAGTTGGACAGGGGGAGATACGCAGTATTTT.

This clone occurred a few times. V gene TRBV30 combines with J gene TRBJ1-1; D is perhaps TRBD1 (5 bases). Deletions cut 0 bases from V and 0 bases from J, with 11 bases between. Germline CDR1 GTSNPN, CDR2 SVGIG (reference sequence). CDR3 length: 15 residues. CDR3 coding DNA: TGTGCCTGGAGTGTACAAGGGGATTTGAACACTGAAGCTTTCTTT. This codes for CAWSVQGDLNTEAFF.

The chain uses TRBV11-2 and TRBJ2-5; D ambiguous. There are 11 residues in the CDR3. Germline-derived CDR1 and CDR2 are SGHAT and FQNNGV. V lost 5 bases and J 5 bases, leaving 6 bases between the germline ends. This CDR3 is CASSPRETQYF. The CDR3 coding sequence is TGTGCCAGCAGCCCCCGGGAGACCCAGTACTTC.

This chain links TRBV5-4 with TRBJ2-3; 13 positions match TRBD2. J gave up 1 base and V 2 bases, and 4 bases lay outside the gene matches. The CDR3 is made up of 17 amino acids. Germline lookup yields CDR1 SGHNT and CDR2 YYREEE (reference sequence). The CDR3 is CASSLRLAGGGTDTQYF. The CDR3, as DNA: TGTGCCAGCAGCTTAAGACTAGCGGGGGGTGGCACAGATACGCAGTATTTT.

V usage is TRBV19 and J usage is TRBJ1-6; D is undetermined. V was cut by 3 bases and J by 9 bases, with 12 bases left in between. CDR3 length: 14 residues. The germline V gene encodes CDR1 LNHDA and CDR2 SQIVND (reference sequence). CDR3 sequence: CASSIEEVTSPLHF. DNA of the CDR3: TGTGCCAGTAGTATCGAGGAGGTTACTTCACCCCTCCACTTT.

This clone was found once. V usage is TRBV4-1 and J usage is TRBJ2-7; D call uncertain. Trimming left V 3 bases short and J 3 bases short, with 9 bases between. From germline, CDR1 is MGHRA and CDR2 YSYEKL. CDR3 length: 13 amino acids. CDR3 in amino acids: CASSQAGVYEQYF. The DNA of the CDR3 is TGCGCCAGCAGCCAGGCTGGTGTCTACGAGCAGTACTTC.

This clone rates as medium-sized. The V and J genes are TRBV6-5 and TRBJ2-7; 7 positions agree with TRBD1. The CDR3 totals 14 residues. Germline-derived CDR1 and CDR2 are MNHEY and SVGAGI. After removal of 2 bases from V and 0 bases from J, the junction contained 1 base not matched to a gene. CDR3 sequence (DNA): TGTGCCAGCAGTTACGGGGACAGCTCCTACGAGCAGTACTTC. Protein sequence: CASSYGDSSYEQYF.

V gene TRBV7-2 combines with J gene TRBJ1-5; 7 bases line up with TRBD1. This CDR3 contains 19 residues. Trimming took 3 bases from V and 2 from J; bases not matched to a gene: 16. Germline V CDR1 and CDR2: SGHTA, FQGNSA. The chain's CDR3 is CASSFTGTVPGYGNQPQHF. The CDR3 nucleotides are TGTGCCAGCAGCTTCACTGGGACAGTCCCTGGTTATGGCAATCAGCCCCAGCATTTT. Full variable domain (rest looked up from reference TRBV7-2 and TRBJ1-5): GAGVSQSPSNKVTEKGKDVELRCDPISGHTALYWYRQSLGQGLEFLIYFQGNSAPDKSGLPSDRFSAERTGGSVSTLTIQRTQQEDSAVYLCASSFTGTVPGYGNQPQHFGDGTRLSIL.

The CDR3 reads CASSHPRSGGGGNQPQHF. The CDR3 bases are TGCGCCAGCAGCCACCCCCGCAGCGGGGGCGGCGGCAATCAGCCCCAGCATTTT. This chain links TRBV4-1 with TRBJ1-5; D is perhaps TRBD1 (6 bases). V was shortened by 3 bases and J by 2 bases, with 20 bases between the two germline ends. The CDR3 is 18 residues long. CDR1 is MGHRA, CDR2 YSYEKL, per germline.

This clone was recorded only once. The chain carries TRBV6-5 and TRBJ2-1, with TRBD2 matching 8 bases. The length of the CDR3 is 14 residues. Trimming took 5 bases from V and 6 from J; bases not matched to a gene: 6. CDR1 MNHEY and CDR2 SVGAGI come from the germline V gene. The CDR3 nucleotides read TGTGCCAGCAGTCCGGGGACTAGACTCAATGAGCAGTTCTTC. The encoded protein is CASSPGTRLNEQFF.

The chain is built from TRBV19 and TRBJ1-4; 7 nucleotides match TRBD1. The CDR3 runs 14 residues. The germline V gene encodes CDR1 LNHDA and CDR2 SQIVND (reference sequence). V lost 8 bases and J lost 8; bases outside the gene matches: 11. The CDR3 spells CASSQGDLKEKLFF. CDR3 nucleotide sequence: TGTGCCAGTTCCCAGGGGGATCTGAAAGAAAAACTGTTTTTT.

The J gene is TRBJ2-7, the V gene TRBV28, with D unclear. V lost 8 bases, J lost 0 bases, and 17 bases lay in between. Germline values: CDR1 MDHEN, CDR2 SYDVKM. This CDR3 is 15 amino acids long. The CDR3 DNA reads as TGTGCCAGCGGAGCGACCGTCGCCTCCTCCTACGAGCAGTACTTC. This sequence encodes CASGATVASSYEQYF.

This chain uses TRBV7-8 with TRBJ1-5; D remains unclear. The V gene lost 5 bases and the J gene lost 5 bases, with 19 bases spanning the gap. The CDR3 spans 16 residues. Germline V lookup: CDR1 SGHVS, CDR2 FQNEAQ. The DNA for the CDR3 is TGTGCCAGCAGCCAAATCCCGGTCGCTGGTGATCAGCCCCAGCATTTT. Amino acid sequence: CASSQIPVAGDQPQHF.

This chain connects TRBV7-2 to TRBJ2-7; D is unresolved. This CDR3 is 15 amino acids long. The V and J ends lost 1 base and 7 bases respectively, with 17 bases between them. CDR1 and CDR2 from the germline V gene are SGHTA and FQGNSA. The CDR3 DNA reads as TGTGCCAGCAGCTTAGGAGGTGGCAGCCGTCGTGAGCAGTACTTC. Residues: CASSLGGGSRREQYF.